This T cell receptor (beta chain) was recovered during a study of T cells expressing NK-cell markers. From germline, CDR1 is SGHRS and CDR2 YFSETQ. The CDR3 is 15 amino acids. TCRdb reprocessed the 5' RACE reads, keeping one entry per CDR3 protein, no DNA. The sample table sets out over 250,000 distinct CDR3 sequences. The source is a woman aged 18 to 69 in good health. Sequencing was done on a sample of blood T cells: a sorted CD56 or NKG2C T cell subset, CD4+ or CD8+ T cells, or bulk PBMC T cells (not recorded which). The chain links TRBV5-1 to TRBJ1-3; absent DNA, TCRdb's TRBD1 call cannot be checked. The CDR3 spells CASSPGTVSGNTIYF.